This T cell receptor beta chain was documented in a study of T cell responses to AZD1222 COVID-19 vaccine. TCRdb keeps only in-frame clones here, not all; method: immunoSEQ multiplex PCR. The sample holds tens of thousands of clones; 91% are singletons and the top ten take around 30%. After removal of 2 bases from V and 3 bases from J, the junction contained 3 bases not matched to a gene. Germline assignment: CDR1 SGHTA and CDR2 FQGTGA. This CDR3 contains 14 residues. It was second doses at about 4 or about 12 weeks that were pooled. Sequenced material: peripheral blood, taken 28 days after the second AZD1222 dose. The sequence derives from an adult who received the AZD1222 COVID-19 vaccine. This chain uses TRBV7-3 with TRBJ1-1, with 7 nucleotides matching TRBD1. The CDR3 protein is CASSLDGTDTEAFF. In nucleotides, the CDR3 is TGTGCCAGCAGCTTAGATGGGACAGACACTGAAGCTTTCTTT.